The 13 T cell receptor beta chains given below trace back to one sample, sequenced in a study of blood T cell repertoires in COVID-19. Clones were read by immunoSEQ multiplex PCR, and TCRdb kept only the in-frame ones, dropping some. The sample carries roughly 250,000 clones, about nine tenths recorded once. The sample consisted of peripheral blood. These receptors all stem from a man aged 60 to 75 who had recovered from COVID-19.

J is TRBJ2-3 and V is TRBV7-3; 11 nucleotides align to TRBD2. The CDR3 runs 15 residues. V shed 1 base and J 5 bases; nucleotides not matched to a gene: 2. CDR1 and CDR2 from the germline V gene are SGHTA and FQGTGA. For the CDR3, the DNA is TGTGCCAGCAGCTTAAGACTAGCGGGGTTAGATACGCAGTATTTT. The encoded protein is CASSLRLAGLDTQYF.

The chain employs TRBV7-3 and TRBJ2-5, with D perhaps TRBD1 (6 bases). V was trimmed by 5 bases and J by 5 bases, leaving 24 bases between them. Germline CDR1 SGHTA, CDR2 FQGTGA. CDR3 length: 17 residues. The CDR3: CASSPGGQISPRETQYF. The CDR3 nucleotides read TGTGCCAGCAGCCCTGGAGGACAGATATCACCGCGGGAGACCCAGTACTTC.

The V gene is TRBV10-2, the J gene TRBJ1-5; 9 bases match TRBD1. This CDR3 contains 19 residues. Losses at the gene ends were 8 bases for V and 2 bases for J; bases not matched to a gene: 19. CDR1 and CDR2 from the germline V gene are WSHSY and SAAADI. CDR3 nucleotide sequence: TGCGCCAGCGGTCGGGCGACAGGGGGACCCGGAACAGGCAATCAGCCCCAGCATTTT. Its protein product is CASGRATGGPGTGNQPQHF.

A word on this clone: Other nucleotide sequences in the sample specify the same CDR3. The CDR3 loop reads CATSRDRAADTQYF. CDR3 nucleotide sequence: TGTGCCACCAGCAGGGACAGGGCGGCGGATACGCAGTATTTT. V is TRBV15 and J is TRBJ2-3, with TRBD1 matching 8 bases. J was trimmed by 6 bases and V by 3 bases; bases with no gene match: 5. Germline CDR1 and CDR2: LNHNV and YYDKDF (reference sequence). CDR3 size: 14 residues.

V and J are TRBV6-5 and TRBJ2-3; 10 nucleotides align to TRBD1. Germline CDR1 MNHEY, CDR2 SVGAGI. The CDR3 has 15 amino acids. The V and J ends lost 5 bases and 1 base, in that order; junction bases with no gene match: 3. The CDR3 loop is CASSRQGAGTDTQYF. The DNA for the CDR3 is TGTGCCAGCAGTCGACAGGGGGCGGGCACAGATACGCAGTATTTT.

This chain's CDR3 is CASSRTGGAEDTGELFF. CDR3 DNA: TGTGCCAGCAGCCGGACAGGGGGCGCAGAGGACACCGGGGAGCTGTTTTTT. The chain has TRBV7-3 and TRBJ2-2; 11 positions match TRBD1. The CDR3 extends over 17 amino acids. V dropped 5 bases and J dropped 3; count of bases not matched to a gene: 8. Germline V CDR1 and CDR2: SGHTA, FQGTGA.

The chain combines TRBV9 with TRBJ2-3, with D perhaps matching TRBD2 (6 bases). The germline CDR1 and CDR2 sequences are SGDLS and YYNGEE. The CDR3 loop spans 13 amino acids. V was clipped by 3 bases and J by 4 bases, with 9 bases between them. CDR3: CASSATSPDTQYF. The CDR3 coding sequence is TGTGCCAGCAGCGCGACTAGTCCAGATACGCAGTATTTT. Using reference TRBV9 and TRBJ2-3 for the parts outside the CDR3, the full variable domain is DSGVTQTPKHLITATGQRVTLRCSPRSGDLSVYWYQQSLDQGLQFLIQYYNGEERAKGNILERFSAQQFPDLHSELNLSSLELGDSALYFCASSATSPDTQYFGPGTRLTVL.

The sample holds one count of this clone. The V call is TRBV19, the J call TRBJ1-3, with 7 bases matching TRBD1. The length of the CDR3 is 15 residues. Losses at the gene ends were 10 bases for V and 0 bases for J; bases not matched to a gene: 9. CDR1 is LNHDA and CDR2 is SQIVND in the germline V gene (reference sequence). For the CDR3, the DNA is TGTGCCAAAAGGGACAGCACGATCTCTGGAAACACCATATATTTT. It encodes CAKRDSTISGNTIYF. The full variable domain, completed using reference TRBV19 and TRBJ1-3, is DGGITQSPKYLFRKEGQNVTLSCEQNLNHDAMYWYRQDPGQGLRLIYYSQIVNDFQKGDIAEGYSVSREKKESFPLTVTSAQKNPTAFYLCAKRDSTISGNTIYFGEGSWLTVV.

The chain carries TRBV6-6 and TRBJ2-3; 7 bases are a match to TRBD1. The V gene's germline CDR1 is MNHNY and CDR2 SVGAGI (reference sequence). V shed 6 bases, J shed 0 bases, and the junction held 9 bases outside the gene matches. The CDR3 runs 16 residues. The CDR3 nucleotides are TGTGCCAGCAGCAGAGACAGGGCGTCAAGCACAGATACGCAGTATTTT. Translation gives CASSRDRASSTDTQYF.

This chain links TRBV6-6 with TRBJ2-3; D is ambiguous. Trimming removed 5 bases at V and 7 bases at J, with 7 bases between. CDR3 length: 11 residues. CDR1 is MNHNY, CDR2 SVGAGI, per germline (reference sequence). The CDR3 sequence is CASSPTHTQYF. CDR3 nucleotide sequence: TGTGCCAGCAGTCCTACTCATACGCAGTATTTT.

The CDR3: CASSIGEGNTIYF. The DNA for the CDR3 is TGTGCCAGTAGTATCGGAGAGGGAAACACCATATATTTT. The chain has TRBV19 and TRBJ1-3; D gene ambiguous. In germline, CDR1 is LNHDA, CDR2 SQIVND (reference sequence). With 3 bases removed from V and 4 bases from J, the gap between germline ends came to 7 bases. The CDR3 has 13 amino acids.

The chain is built from TRBV6-6 and TRBJ2-2, with 7 bases matching TRBD2. Per germline, CDR1 MNHNY and CDR2 SVGAGI (reference sequence). The CDR3 contains 15 residues. V was pared by 7 bases and J by 7 bases, with 12 bases of the junction left unmatched. CDR3: CASNPPSGEGGELFF. The CDR3 DNA is TGTGCCAGCAACCCCCCCTCGGGGGAGGGCGGGGAGCTGTTTTTT.

The V and J genes are TRBV5-1 and TRBJ2-5; D gene ambiguous. V lost 4 bases, J lost 2 bases, and 12 bases lay in between. The germline gives CDR1 SGHRS, CDR2 YFSETQ. The CDR3 has 14 amino acids. The CDR3 loop reads CASSLTAGQETQYF. DNA of the CDR3: TGCGCCAGCAGCCTTACCGCCGGTCAAGAGACCCAGTACTTC.